In its sample, the clone carrying this TCR beta chain was seen a few times. What it binds is unknown. These data are taken from a study of blood T cells in healthy people across ages. It was with a sample-barcoded 5' primer and a J-beta primer mix that a second PCR of roughly 7 to 12 cycles was run. TCRdb recomputed calls from the 5' RACE reads with MiXCR, one row per CDR3 protein. The table has over 450,000 distinct CDR3 sequences, around 24% seen once. Study observations and caveats: When one million T cells were used, diversity estimates were thought to be underestimates.

The ends lost 2 bases at V and 6 bases at J; junction bases unmatched: 12. The CDR3 extends over 16 amino acids. Germline V lookup: CDR1 MDHEN, CDR2 SYDVKM. The sample was also reused in another study, on T cells of mothers and their children.

This TCR came from a boy between 10 and 17 years old in good health. The sequencing sample was made of blood. The V call is TRBV28, the J call TRBJ1-1, with 7 bases matching TRBD1. The CDR3 spells CASSLAAGQRTSEAFF. Written as DNA, the CDR3 is TGTGCCAGCAGTTTAGCCGCGGGACAGCGAACTTCTGAAGCTTTCTTT.